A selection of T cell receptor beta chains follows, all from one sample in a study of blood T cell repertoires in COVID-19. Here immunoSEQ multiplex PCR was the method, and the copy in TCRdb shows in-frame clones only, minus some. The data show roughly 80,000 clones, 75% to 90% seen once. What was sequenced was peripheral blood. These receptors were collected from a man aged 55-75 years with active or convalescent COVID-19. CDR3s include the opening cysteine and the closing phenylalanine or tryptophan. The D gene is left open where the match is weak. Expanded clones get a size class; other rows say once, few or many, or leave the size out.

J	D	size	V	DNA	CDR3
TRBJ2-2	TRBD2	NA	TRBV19	TGTGCCAGTAGTAGAACCGGGACTAGCGGGGTGAACACCGGGGAGCTGTTTTTT	CASSRTGTSGVNTGELFF
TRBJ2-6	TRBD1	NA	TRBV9	TGTGCCAGCAGCGTAGGCGCAGGACAGGGGTCTGGGGCCAACGTCCTGACTTTC	CASSVGAGQGSGANVLTF
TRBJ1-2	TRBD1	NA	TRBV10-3	TGTGCCGCCCAGGGGACAGGGGGATCAGCTAACTATGGCTACACCTTC	CAAQGTGGSANYGYTF
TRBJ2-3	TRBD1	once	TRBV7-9	TGTGCCAGCAGCTTAGGAGATGGCAGGGGGCTCACAGATACGCAGTATTTT	CASSLGDGRGLTDTQYF
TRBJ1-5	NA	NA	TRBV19	TGTGCCAGTCGACAACAGGGAAGCAATCAGCCCCAGCATTTT	CASRQQGSNQPQHF
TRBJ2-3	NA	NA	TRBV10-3	TGTGCCAGCACGCTCGGGGAAGTGACAGATACGCAGTATTTT	CASTLGEVTDTQYF
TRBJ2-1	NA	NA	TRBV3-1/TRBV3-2	TGTGCCAGCAGCCTACCCCCCGGAGCTGAGCAGTTCTTC	CASSLPPGAEQFF
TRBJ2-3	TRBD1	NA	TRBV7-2	TGTGCCAGCAGCATCGGACAGGGTTTATTGAGCACAGATACGCAGTATTTT	CASSIGQGLLSTDTQYF
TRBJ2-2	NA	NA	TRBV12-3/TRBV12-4	TGTGCCAGCAGCCTTTACACCGGGGAGCTGTTTTTT	CASSLYTGELFF
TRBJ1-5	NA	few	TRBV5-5	TGTGCCAGCAGCTTGGTTTTTACGCGGGATCAGCCCCAGCATTTT	CASSLVFTRDQPQHF
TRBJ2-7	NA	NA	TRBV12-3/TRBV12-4	TGTGCCAGCAGGGCTTCGACCTACGAGCAGTACTTC	CASRASTYEQYF
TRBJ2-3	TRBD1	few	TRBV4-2	TGTGCCAGCAGCCAAGATTCGGCAGGGGGCTGGAATACGCAGTATTTT	CASSQDSAGGWNTQYF
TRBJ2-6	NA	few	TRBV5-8	TGTGCCAGCATCTTCCCAGGGGCCAACGTCCTGACTTTC	CASIFPGANVLTF
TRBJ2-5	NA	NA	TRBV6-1	TGTGCCAGCAGTGAAGAGGCAGGGGAGGAGACCCAGTACTTC	CASSEEAGEETQYF
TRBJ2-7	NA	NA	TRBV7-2	TGTGCCAGCAGCTTCACTCGGGGGAGTTACGAGCAGTACTTC	CASSFTRGSYEQYF
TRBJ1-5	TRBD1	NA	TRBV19	TGTGCCAGTAAAATGGACAGGAGCAATCAGCCCCAGCATTTT	CASKMDRSNQPQHF
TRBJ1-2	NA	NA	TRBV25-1	TGTGCCAGCAGTGGGCAGGGGATAGAAGACGGCTACACCTTC	CASSGQGIEDGYTF
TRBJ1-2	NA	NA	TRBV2	TGTGCCAGCAGTGAAGCGGGGACAAGCTATGGCTACACCTTC	CASSEAGTSYGYTF
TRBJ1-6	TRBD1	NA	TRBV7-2	TGTGCCAGCAGCTTAGGGGGACAGGGGGTTTCACCCCTCCACTTT	CASSLGGQGVSPLHF
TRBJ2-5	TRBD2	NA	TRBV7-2	TGTGCCAGCAGCTTGGCCCATAGCGGGGGCCAAGAGACCCAGTACTTC	CASSLAHSGGQETQYF
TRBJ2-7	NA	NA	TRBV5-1	TGCGCCAGCAGCTTGGGCGGGGGCCTCTCCTACGAGCAGTACTTC	CASSLGGGLSYEQYF
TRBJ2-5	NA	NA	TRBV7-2	TGTGCCAGCAGCTTTGGGGGACCTACGGGGGAGGAGACCCAGTACTTC	CASSFGGPTGEETQYF
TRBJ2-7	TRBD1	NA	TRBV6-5	TGTGCCAGCAGCCAAACGACAGGGGTTTCCTACGAGCAGTACTTC	CASSQTTGVSYEQYF
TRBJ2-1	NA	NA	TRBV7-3	TGTGCCAGCAGCTTAGGGGTAACGGAGGGCGATGAGCAGTTCTTC	CASSLGVTEGDEQFF
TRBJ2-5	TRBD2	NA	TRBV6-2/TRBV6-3	TGTGCCAGCAGTTACATTAGCGGGGGGAAGGGTGCCCAGTACTTC	CASSYISGGKGAQYF
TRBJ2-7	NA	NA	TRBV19	TGTGCCAGTAGTATGACAGGTAATACCTACGAGCAGTACTTC	CASSMTGNTYEQYF
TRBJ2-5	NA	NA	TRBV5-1	TGCGCCAGCAGCTTGGGGACTCAAATTAAAGAGACCCAGTACTTC	CASSLGTQIKETQYF
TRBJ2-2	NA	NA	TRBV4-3	TGCGCCAGCAGCCAAGGGAGGGGGCGCAGTACCGGGGAGCTGTTTTTT	CASSQGRGRSTGELFF
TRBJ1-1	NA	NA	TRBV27	TGTGCCAGCAGCCCTTTCGAGGGGAGGGGCACTGAAGCTTTCTTT	CASSPFEGRGTEAFF
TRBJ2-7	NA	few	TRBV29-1	TGCAGCGTTCTGGGGGCGCGGTACGAGCAGTACTTC	CSVLGARYEQYF
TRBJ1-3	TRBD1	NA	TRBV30	TGTGCCTGGAGTTGGGACAGTCCCTCTGGAAACACCATATATTTT	CAWSWDSPSGNTIYF
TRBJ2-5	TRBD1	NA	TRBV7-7	TGTGCTAGCAGCTTAGGGGGACAGGGTCAGGAGACCCAGTACTTC	CASSLGGQGQETQYF
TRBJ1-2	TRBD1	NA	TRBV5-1	TGCGCCAGCAGCTCAGGGGGGACAGGTGGCTACACCTTC	CASSSGGTGGYTF
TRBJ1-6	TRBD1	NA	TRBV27	TGTGCCAGCACTCCGGACAGGGGCCTTTCTTCACCCCTCCACTTT	CASTPDRGLSSPLHF
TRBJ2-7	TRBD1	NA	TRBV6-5	TGTGCCAGCAGCTTCGACAGGGAAGGCGAGCAGTACTTC	CASSFDREGEQYF
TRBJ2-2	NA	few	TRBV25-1	TGTGCCAGCAGTGATAGGACAGCCAAGAACACCGGGGAGCTGTTTTTT	CASSDRTAKNTGELFF
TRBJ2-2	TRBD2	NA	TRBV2	TGTGCCAGCAGTGAAGCTTTAGCGGGAAACACCGGGGAGCTGTTTTTT	CASSEALAGNTGELFF
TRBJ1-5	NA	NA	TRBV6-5	TGTGCCAGCAGTCCAGATGTTATGAATCAGCCCCAGCATTTT	CASSPDVMNQPQHF